This record concerns one TCR beta chain sequence. The antigen is undetermined. This sample stems from a study of shared clonotypes between healthy human individuals. For the study at large: Three plates each covered CD4 naive and memory; CD8 naive two, CD8 memory one.

CD45RA-negative memory and CD45RA+ naive subsets were split from the CD4+ cells. The study, taken as a whole, reports: An expected dependence of interdonor clonotype sharing on sequencing depth was noted. Some clonotypes were shared by all four sorted-subset donors, while others were not shared. The non-shared ones had lower generation probabilities than the shared ones.

Measured with immunoSEQ multiplex PCR; TCRdb has only the in-frame clones, and not every one. The table includes 650,000 to 800,000 clones, roughly 72% detected once. J gave up 15 bases and V 3 bases, and 9 bases lay outside the gene matches. CDR1 and CDR2 (germline): SGHVS, FQNEAQ. This CDR3 is 13 amino acids long. Input material: memory CD4+ T cells sorted from blood. The subset denotes: CD45RA-negative fraction. The chain has TRBV7-8 and TRBJ2-1, with 9 nucleotides matching TRBD1. The sequence was collected from a woman in her twenties or thirties in good health. CDR3 nucleotide sequence: TGTGCCAGCAGCTTCGGGGGACAGGGCAGGTTGTTCTTC. It specifies CASSFGGQGRLFF.